This T cell receptor beta chain was obtained from a study of patients and donors after allogeneic stem cell transplantation. TCRdb called the RT-PCR reads again in MiXCR, with one record for every CDR3 protein. Among 920,000 or so distinct CDR3 sequences listed, roughly 18% were seen once. J was trimmed by 3 bases and V by 3 bases; bases with no gene match: 8. The germline V gene has CDR1 SQVTM and CDR2 ANQGSEA. This CDR3 spans 15 amino acids. The rearrangement joins TRBV29-1 to TRBJ2-1; 7 positions agree with TRBD1. Sequenced input: blood, either unsorted or a sorted T cell fraction (not recorded which). This TCR came from a human donor who was either an allogeneic HSCT recipient or a stem cell or donor lymphocyte infusion donor (not recorded which). It is not recorded whose cells these are; they may come from a transplant donor. CDR3 bases: TGCAGCGTTGAGCAACCGGGACAGCACTACAATGAGCAGTTCTTC. This translates into CSVEQPGQHYNEQFF.